The sequence of this T cell receptor beta chain was determined in a study of blood T cell repertoires in COVID-19. Study-wide background: Whether acute or convalescent, the COVID-19 samples came from the United States, Italy and Spain. T cells, B-cell-depleted T cells, or PBMCs provided the cDNA or gDNA that served as material.

Authors' processing steps: For nucleated cells, counts were estimated from reference gene primer amplification. Sequenced by immunoSEQ multiplex PCR; TCRdb stores in-frame clones only, minus some. D and trimming were read from the DNA, whereas the V and J calls and clone size are those reported in that table. The table has about 100,000 clones, around 85% seen once. This CDR3 spans 15 amino acids. Losses at the gene ends were 5 bases for V and 2 bases for J; bases not matched to a gene: 7. CDR1 and CDR2 from the germline V gene are SGHRS and YFSETQ. The sample comprised peripheral blood. The gene calls are TRBV5-1 and TRBJ2-7, with 10 bases that match TRBD1. The clonotype comes from a human donor in a cohort sampled during active COVID-19. The CDR3 loop is CASRAAGTGAYEQYF. CDR3 DNA sequence: TGCGCCAGCAGGGCAGCCGGGACAGGGGCCTACGAGCAGTACTTC. The entire variable domain, with the rest obtained from reference TRBV5-1 and TRBJ2-7, is as follows: KAGVTQTPRYLIKTRGQQVTLSCSPISGHRSVSWYQQTPGQGLQFLFEYFSETQRNKGNFPGRFSGRQFSNSRSEMNVSTLELGDSALYLCASRAAGTGAYEQYFGPGTRLTVT.